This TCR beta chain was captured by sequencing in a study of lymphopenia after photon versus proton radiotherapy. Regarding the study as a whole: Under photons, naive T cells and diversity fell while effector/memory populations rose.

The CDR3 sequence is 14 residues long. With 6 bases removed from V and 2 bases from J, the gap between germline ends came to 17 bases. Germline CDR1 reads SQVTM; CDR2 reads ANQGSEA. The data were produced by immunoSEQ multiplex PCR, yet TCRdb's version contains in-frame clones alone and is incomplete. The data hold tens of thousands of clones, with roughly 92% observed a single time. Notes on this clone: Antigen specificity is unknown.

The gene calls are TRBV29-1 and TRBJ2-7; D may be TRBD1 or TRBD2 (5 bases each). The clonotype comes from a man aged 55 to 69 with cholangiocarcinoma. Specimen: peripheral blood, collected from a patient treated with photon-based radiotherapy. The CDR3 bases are TGCAGCGTCGTAACCCCAAAGGGACCCTACGAGCAGTACTTC. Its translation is CSVVTPKGPYEQYF.